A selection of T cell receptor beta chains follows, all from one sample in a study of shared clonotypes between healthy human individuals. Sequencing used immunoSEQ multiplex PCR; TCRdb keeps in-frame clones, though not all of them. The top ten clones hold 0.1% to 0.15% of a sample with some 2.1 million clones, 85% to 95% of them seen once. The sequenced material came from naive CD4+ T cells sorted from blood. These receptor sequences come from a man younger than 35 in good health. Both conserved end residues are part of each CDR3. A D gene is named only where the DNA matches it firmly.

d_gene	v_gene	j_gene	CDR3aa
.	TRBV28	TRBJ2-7	CASSSGDLLYEQHF
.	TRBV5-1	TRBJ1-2	CASSPVVGGGYTF
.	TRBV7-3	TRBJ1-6	CASSLNTYSPLHF
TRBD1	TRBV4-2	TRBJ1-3	CASSQEQGAAGNTIYF
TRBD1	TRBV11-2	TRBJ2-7	CASSLTDSGTGAYEQYF
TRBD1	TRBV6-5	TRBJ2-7	CASSYRDRGLYEQYF
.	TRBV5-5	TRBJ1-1	CASSVQRGNTEAFF
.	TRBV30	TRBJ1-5	CAWSPPSGQGSKPQHF
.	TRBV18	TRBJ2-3	CASSPWQGTSSTDTQYF
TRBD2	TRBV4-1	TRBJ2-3	CASSQAVLLAGVGDTQYF
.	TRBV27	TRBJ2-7	CASSLGRTREQYF
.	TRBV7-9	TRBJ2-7	CASSVDQGLRF
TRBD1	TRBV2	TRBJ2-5	CASRETGAGETQYF
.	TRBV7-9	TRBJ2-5	CASVGVGETQYF
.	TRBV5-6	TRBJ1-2	CASSPWGADGYTF
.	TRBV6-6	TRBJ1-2	CASIQDKLAGSAGYTF
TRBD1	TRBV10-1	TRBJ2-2	CASSSDRIGELFF
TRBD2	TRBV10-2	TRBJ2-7	CASRESGRAGEQYF
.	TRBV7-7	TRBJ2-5	CASSQRGYQETQYF
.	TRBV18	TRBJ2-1	CASSSDTEQFF
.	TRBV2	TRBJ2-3	CASSLPGTDTQYF
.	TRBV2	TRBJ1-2	CASTGGRVDGYTF
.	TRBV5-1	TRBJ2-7	CASSLTEGSEQYF
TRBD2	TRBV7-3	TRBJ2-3	CASSLTSGGTDTQYF
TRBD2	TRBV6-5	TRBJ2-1	CASSPIRTSGSEQFF
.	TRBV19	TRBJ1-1	CASSIQDSGGTEAFF
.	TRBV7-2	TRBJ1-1	CASSLAQGLRNTEAFF
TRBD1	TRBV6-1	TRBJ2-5	CASSETRQGKAGGTQYF
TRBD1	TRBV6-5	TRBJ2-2	CASRMDRMTTGELFF
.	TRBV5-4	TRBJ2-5	CASSLTGPVETQYF
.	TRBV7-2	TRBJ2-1	CASTTAGSYNEQFF
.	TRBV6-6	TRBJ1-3	CASSLSGNTIYF
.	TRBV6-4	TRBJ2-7	CASSDLRQTYEQYF
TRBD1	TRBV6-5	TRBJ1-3	CASSIYGTAGNTIYF
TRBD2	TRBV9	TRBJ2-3	CASIEGGPSDTQYF
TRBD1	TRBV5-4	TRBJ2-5	CASSLLGQRQETQYF
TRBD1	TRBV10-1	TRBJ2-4	CASSESRTGINIQYF
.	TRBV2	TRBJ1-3	CASSEGRSGNTIYF
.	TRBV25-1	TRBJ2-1	CASSDAREPLYEQFF
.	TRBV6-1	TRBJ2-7	CASSEDEQYF
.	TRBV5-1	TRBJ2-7	CASSLDRTVSSYEQYF
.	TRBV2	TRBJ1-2	CASSARAVLNYGYTF
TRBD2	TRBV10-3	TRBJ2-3	CAISTKLAGTDTQYF
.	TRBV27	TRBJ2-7	CASRVRAGSAYEQYF
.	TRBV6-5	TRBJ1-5	CASSSVLNQPQHF
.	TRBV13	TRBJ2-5	CASSALYIQETQYF
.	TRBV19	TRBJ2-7	CASPGPPLYEQYF
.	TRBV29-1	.	CSVEGENSYEQYF
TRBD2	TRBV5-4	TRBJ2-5	CASSPHGLARQETQYF